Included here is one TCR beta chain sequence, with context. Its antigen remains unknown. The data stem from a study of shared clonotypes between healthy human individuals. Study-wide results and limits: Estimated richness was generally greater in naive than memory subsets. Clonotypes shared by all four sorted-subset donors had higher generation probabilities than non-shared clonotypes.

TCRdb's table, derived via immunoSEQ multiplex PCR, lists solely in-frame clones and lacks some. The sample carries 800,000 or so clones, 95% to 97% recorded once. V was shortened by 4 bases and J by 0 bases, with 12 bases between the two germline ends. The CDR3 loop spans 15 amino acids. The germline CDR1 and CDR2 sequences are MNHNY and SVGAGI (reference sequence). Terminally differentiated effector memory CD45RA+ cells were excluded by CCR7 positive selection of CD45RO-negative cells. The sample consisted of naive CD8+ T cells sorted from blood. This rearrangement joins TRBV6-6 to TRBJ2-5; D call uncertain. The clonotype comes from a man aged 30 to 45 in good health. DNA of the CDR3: TGTGCCAGCAGTTCCTGGACGGAAAACCAAGAGACCCAGTACTTC. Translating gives CASSSWTENQETQYF.